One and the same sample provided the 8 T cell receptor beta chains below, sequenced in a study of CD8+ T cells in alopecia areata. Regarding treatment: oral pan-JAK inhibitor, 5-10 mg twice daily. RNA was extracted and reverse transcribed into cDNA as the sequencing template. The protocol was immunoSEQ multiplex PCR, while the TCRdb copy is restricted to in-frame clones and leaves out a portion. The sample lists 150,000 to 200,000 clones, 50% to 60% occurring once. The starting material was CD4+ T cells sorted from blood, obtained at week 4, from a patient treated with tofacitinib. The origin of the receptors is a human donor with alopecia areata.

The CDR3 region has the DNA TGTGCCAGCAGTCAGCGGGGGGGCGGCTACGAGCAGTACTTC. Translation gives CASSQRGGGYEQYF. V gene TRBV4-2 combines with J gene TRBJ2-7; 10 nucleotides align to TRBD2. Looked up from germline, CDR1 is LGHNA and CDR2 is YNFKEQ. Losses at the gene ends were 6 bases for V and 3 bases for J; bases not matched to a gene: 5. The length of the CDR3 is 14 residues.

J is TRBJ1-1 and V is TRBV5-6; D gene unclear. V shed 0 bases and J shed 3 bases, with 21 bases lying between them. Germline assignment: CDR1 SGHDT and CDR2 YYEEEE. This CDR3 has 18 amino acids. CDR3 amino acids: CASSLGLRFGILDTEAFF. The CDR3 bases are TGTGCCAGCAGCTTGGGGCTCCGTTTCGGCATCCTGGACACTGAAGCTTTCTTT.

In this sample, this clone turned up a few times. The CDR3 spells CASSRTIRTYEQYF. Here the CDR3 DNA reads TGTGCCAGCAGCAGGACTATCCGCACCTACGAGCAGTACTTC. V gene TRBV7-8 combines with J gene TRBJ2-7; D may be TRBD2 (6 bases). The CDR3 spans 14 residues. CDR1 is SGHVS, CDR2 FQNEAQ, per germline. V gave up 5 bases and J gave up 2 bases, with 13 bases separating them.

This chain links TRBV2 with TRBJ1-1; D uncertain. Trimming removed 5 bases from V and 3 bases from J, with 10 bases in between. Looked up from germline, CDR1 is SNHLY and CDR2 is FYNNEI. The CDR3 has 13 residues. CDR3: CASSIGEHTEAFF. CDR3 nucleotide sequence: TGTGCCAGCAGTATTGGGGAACACACTGAAGCTTTCTTT.

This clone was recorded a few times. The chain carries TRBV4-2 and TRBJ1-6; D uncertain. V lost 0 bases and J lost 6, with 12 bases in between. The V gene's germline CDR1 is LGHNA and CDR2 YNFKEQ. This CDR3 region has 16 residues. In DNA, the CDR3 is TGTGCCAGCAGCCAAGATCTTGCGGGGAGTAATTCACCCCTCCACTTT. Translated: CASSQDLAGSNSPLHF.

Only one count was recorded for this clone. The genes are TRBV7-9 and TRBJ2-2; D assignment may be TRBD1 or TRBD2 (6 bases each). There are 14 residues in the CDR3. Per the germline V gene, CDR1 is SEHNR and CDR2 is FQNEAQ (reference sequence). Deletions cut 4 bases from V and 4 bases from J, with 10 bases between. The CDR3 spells CASSSGASTGELFF. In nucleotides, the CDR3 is TGTGCCAGCAGCTCGGGGGCTAGCACCGGGGAGCTGTTTTTT.

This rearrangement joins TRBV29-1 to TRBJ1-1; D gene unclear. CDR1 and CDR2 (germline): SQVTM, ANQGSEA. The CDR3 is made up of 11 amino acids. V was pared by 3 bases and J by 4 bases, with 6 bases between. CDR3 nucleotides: TGCAGCGTTGATGGGGTCACTGAAGCTTTCTTT. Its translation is CSVDGVTEAFF. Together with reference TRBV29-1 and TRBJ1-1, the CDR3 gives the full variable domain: SAVISQKPSRDICQRGTSLTIQCQVDSQVTMMFWYRQQPGQSLTLIATANQGSEATYESGFVIDKFPISRPNLTFSTLTVSNMSPEDSSIYLCSVDGVTEAFFGQGTRLTVV.

CDR3: CASSVPGSDYEQYF. CDR3 nucleotide sequence: TGTGCCAGCAGCGTGCCAGGCAGCGACTACGAGCAGTACTTC. The rearrangement uses TRBV9 and TRBJ2-7; D is undetermined. V was trimmed by 2 bases and J by 3 bases, leaving 12 bases between them. Per the germline V gene, CDR1 is SGDLS and CDR2 is YYNGEE. The CDR3 has 14 amino acids.